Listed here are 10 T cell receptor beta chains from one sample, sequenced in a study of vaccination and CD4 T cells after COVID-19. Sequencing of DNA taken from cultured CD4+ T cells relied on the Oncomine TCR Beta short-read assay. From the PCR reads, TCRdb called clonotypes with MiXCR, one entry per CDR3 protein. Of 9,500 to 15,000 distinct CDR3 sequences listed, about 30% are singletons. Their recognized antigens are unknown. Treatment described: roughly 11-day PBMC culture with coronavirus spike peptide pools or control peptides (ViraFEST assay). Sequences were obtained from cultured CD4+ T cells from blood. The receptors derive from a human donor with COVID-19.

Sample share makes this clonotype medium-sized (0.01 to 0.1%). This chain connects TRBV15 to TRBJ1-5; 7 nucleotides match TRBD1. V lost 3 bases and J lost 6; bases outside the gene matches: 8. Germline lookup yields CDR1 LNHNV and CDR2 YYDKDF (reference sequence). This CDR3 contains 15 residues. CDR3 protein: CATSRDRGRGQPQHF. In DNA form, the CDR3 reads TGTGCCACCAGCAGGGATAGGGGGCGCGGTCAGCCCCAGCATTTT.

The genes are TRBV20-1 and TRBJ2-7, with a weak D call TRBD1 (6 bases). V lost 5 bases and J 10 bases, leaving 12 bases between the germline ends. The CDR3 has 10 residues. Germline lookup yields CDR1 DFQATT and CDR2 SNEGSKA (reference sequence). The CDR3: CSAHHGGQYF. CDR3 nucleotides: TGCAGTGCTCACCATGGGGGCCAGTACTTC.

This clonotype is medium-sized (0.01 to 0.1%) by share. The gene calls are TRBV6-5 and TRBJ1-5; 7 nucleotides match TRBD1. V shed 2 bases, J shed 1 base, and the junction held 2 bases outside the gene matches. Germline CDR1 reads MNHEY; CDR2 reads SVGAGI. The CDR3 runs 15 residues. The CDR3 spells CASSYRQGSNQPQHF. The CDR3 DNA follows: TGTGCCAGCAGTTACCGACAGGGCAGCAATCAGCCCCAGCATTTT.

This rearrangement joins TRBV12-3 or TRBV12-4 to TRBJ1-2; TRBD1 matches at 8 bases. V shed 6 bases and J 4 bases; nucleotides not matched to a gene: 10. This CDR3 spans 15 amino acids. CDR3 protein: CASRHTGGARYGYTF. CDR3 bases: TGTGCCAGCAGACACACAGGGGGAGCCCGCTATGGCTACACCTTC.

This rearrangement joins TRBV30 to TRBJ2-7; D might be TRBD2 (5 bases). The CDR3 covers 12 residues. Germline loops: CDR1 GTSNPN, CDR2 SVGIG (reference sequence). Trimming removed 0 bases from V and 3 bases from J, with 6 bases in between. CDR3 region: CAWSVAVYEQYF. Here the CDR3 DNA reads TGTGCCTGGAGTGTAGCGGTCTACGAGCAGTACTTC.

This clonotype is judged medium-sized. The rearrangement joins TRBV15 to TRBJ1-5, with 8 bases matching TRBD1. CDR3 size: 16 residues. The ends lost 4 bases at V and 1 base at J; junction bases unmatched: 6. In germline, CDR1 is LNHNV, CDR2 YYDKDF (reference sequence). The DNA for the CDR3 is TGTGCCACCAGCACTTTCCAGGGGGCGAGCAATCAGCCCCAGCATTTT. Translation gives CATSTFQGASNQPQHF.

This clonotype was found a few times. V and J are TRBV11-2 and TRBJ2-5; D may be TRBD1 (6 bases). Germline V gene sequence: CDR1 SGHAT, CDR2 FQNNGV. V was clipped by 4 bases and J by 13 bases, with 19 bases between them. The CDR3 consists of 13 residues. CDR3 residues: CASSSQETGPRYF. The CDR3 region has the DNA TGTGCCAGCAGCTCGCAAGAAACAGGGCCCCGGTACTTC. The complete variable domain, with remaining parts taken from reference TRBV11-2 and TRBJ2-5, reads EAGVAQSPRYKIIEKRQSVAFWCNPISGHATLYWYQQILGQGPKLLIQFQNNGVVDDSQLPKDRFSAERLKGVDSTLKIQPAKLEDSAVYLCASSSQETGPRYFGPGTRLLVL.

The chain carries TRBV6-4 and TRBJ2-1; 9 bases agree with TRBD1. CDR1 is MRHNA and CDR2 is SNTAGT in the germline V gene. The CDR3 is made up of 16 amino acids. V trimming: 5 bases; J trimming: 1 base; junction bases outside the gene matches: 6. As DNA, the CDR3 is TGTGCCAGCAGTACCGGGACAGGGCTTTCCTACAATGAGCAGTTCTTC. Residues: CASSTGTGLSYNEQFF.

This rearrangement joins TRBV30 to TRBJ2-5, with 7 bases aligning to TRBD2. Per germline, CDR1 GTSNPN and CDR2 SVGIG (reference sequence). This CDR3 contains 11 residues. V was clipped by 2 bases and J by 9 bases; unmatched bases: 3. CDR3 loop: CAWSPRGAQYF. CDR3 DNA: TGTGCCTGGAGTCCCCGGGGGGCCCAGTACTTC.

V gene TRBV4-2 combines with J gene TRBJ1-2, with D possibly matching TRBD1 (5 bases). Germline assignment: CDR1 LGHNA and CDR2 YNFKEQ. The ends were cut back, 9 bases at V and 4 bases at J, with 21 bases in the middle. CDR3 length: 15 amino acids. DNA of the CDR3: TGTGCCAGTAGTTCGGGCACCAATGGGGCCTATGGCTACACCTTC. Translating it yields CASSSGTNGAYGYTF.